This T cell receptor beta chain is from a study of blood T cell repertoires in COVID-19 (dated by TCRdb to 2018 to 2021). For context, the study as a whole: Samples from collaborators originated in the United States, Italy and Spain and spanned both the acute and convalescent phases of COVID-19. The material from the prospective study consisted of cDNA or gDNA derived from T cells, B-cell-depleted T cells, or PBMCs. Deeply sampled blood TCRbeta repertoires from subjects exposed to, actively infected with, or recovered from COVID-19 were included in the dataset. The repertoires were released in a freely available public database intended as a resource for research on the immune response to SARS-CoV-2. The samples were drawn from two sources: the first 160 participants of the ongoing ImmuneRACE study, and some 1,300 subjects contributed by 6 global collaborators. Nearly every sample came with metadata listing a de-identified subject ID, COVID-19 status, age in years and sex. Where available, HLA class I and class II types were obtained from metadata supplied by the sample provider rather than from assay-based typing. Points the paper makes about the study in general: Clinical and demographic metadata were provided uncurated, with the amount varying by source and participant.

Turning to this clone: Its antigen is currently not known. Base qualities are not provided; no much larger clone lies one nucleotide away.

For this chain, trimming is 1 base at the V end and 4 bases at the J end, and the number of junction bases without a gene match is 12. The CDR3 sequence holds 19 residues, the cysteine and phenylalanine included. Only the CDR3 region is kept as DNA, spanning 57 bases read in frame from base 1. CDR1 and CDR2, per the germline V gene, are KGHDR and SFDVKD. One collaborating source in Seattle enrolled patients during active infection and followed them longitudinally through the course of disease. Whole blood was collected in K2EDTA tubes by collaborating institutions according to the institutions' own protocols. For TCRbeta analysis, collaborators shipped samples as frozen whole blood, isolated PBMCs, or DNA extracted from either of those sample types. TCRbeta CDR3 regions were amplified from genomic DNA by means of the immunoSEQ Assay, a bias-controlled multiplex PCR. The original pipeline was this. The number of nucleated cells in each sample was estimated from the amplification of reference gene primers within the assay. Sequence reads were collapsed and filtered to measure the absolute abundance of every unique TCRbeta CDR3 rearrangement. For each sample, productive Simpson clonality was calculated as the square root of Simpson's diversity index over productive rearrangements. TCRdb obtained this table from immuneACCESS and retained in-frame rearrangements with V and J assigned. These tables miss some clones; where compared with another copy, unresolved V genes account for less than half of the shortfall, and the remainder is unexplained. V and J calls and clone size are copied from that table; D and trimming were computed from the DNA. This sample lists about 270,000 clones; roughly 80% were detected once. Of the sample, about 1.5% is held by the ten largest clones.

This clonotype was sampled from a human donor with COVID-19, enrolled during active disease. The donor label of this sample is uncertain. Material for sequencing was peripheral blood. The chain is made from TRBV24-1 and TRBJ1-2; 12 of the junction bases match TRBD1. The CDR3 region has the sequence CATSDLKGTGGALSYGYTF. The nucleotides are TGTGCCACCAGTGATTTAAAAGGGACAGGGGGCGCATTATCCTATGGCTACACCTTC.